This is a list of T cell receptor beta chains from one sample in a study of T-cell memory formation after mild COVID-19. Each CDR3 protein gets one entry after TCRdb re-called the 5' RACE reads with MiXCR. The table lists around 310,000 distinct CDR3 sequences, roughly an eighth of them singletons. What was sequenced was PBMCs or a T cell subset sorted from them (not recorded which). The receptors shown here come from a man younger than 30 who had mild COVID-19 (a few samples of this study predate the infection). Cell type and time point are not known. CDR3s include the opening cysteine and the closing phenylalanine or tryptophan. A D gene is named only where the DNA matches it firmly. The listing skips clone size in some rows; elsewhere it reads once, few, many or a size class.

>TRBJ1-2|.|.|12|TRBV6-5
CASSYFGYGYTF
TGTGCCAGCAGTTACTTCGGGTATGGCTACACCTTC
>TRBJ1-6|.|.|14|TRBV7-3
CASRDPSVNSPLHF
TGTGCCAGCAGGGACCCCTCCGTAAATTCACCCCTCCACTTT
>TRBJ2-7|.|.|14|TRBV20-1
CSARDGGGSYEQYF
TGCAGTGCTAGAGACGGCGGCGGCTCCTACGAGCAGTACTTC
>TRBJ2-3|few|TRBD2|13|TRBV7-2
CASSLGGTSGQLF
TGTGCCAGCAGCTTAGGGGGGACTAGCGGGCAGCTTTTT
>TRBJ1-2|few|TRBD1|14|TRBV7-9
CASSLEGQGRRYTF
TGTGCCAGCAGCTTAGAGGGACAGGGGCGGAGATACACCTTC
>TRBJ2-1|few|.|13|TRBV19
CASSIDRTNEQFF
TGTGCCAGTAGTATAGATCGAACGAATGAGCAGTTCTTC
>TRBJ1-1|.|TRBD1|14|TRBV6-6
CAITTGAGNTEAFF
TGTGCCATCACCACAGGGGCGGGGAACACTGAAGCTTTCTTT
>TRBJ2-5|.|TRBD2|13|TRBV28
CASSSGGPKTQYF
TGTGCCAGCAGTTCGGGGGGGCCTAAGACCCAGTACTTC
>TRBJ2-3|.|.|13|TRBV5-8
CASSLVDTDTQYF
TGTGCCAGCAGCTTGGTGGACACAGATACGCAGTATTTT
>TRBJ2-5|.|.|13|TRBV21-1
CASTPAGRETQYF
TGTGCCAGCACCCCCGCTGGGCGGGAGACCCAGTACTTC
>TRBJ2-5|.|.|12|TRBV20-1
CSARPGPWAQYF
TGCAGTGCTAGGCCGGGCCCCTGGGCCCAGTACTTC
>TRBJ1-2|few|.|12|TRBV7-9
CASSSDGGGYTF
TGTGCCAGCAGCTCCGACGGGGGGGGCTACACCTTC
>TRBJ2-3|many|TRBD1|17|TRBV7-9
CASSSKQGVGATDTQYF
TGTGCCAGCAGTTCCAAACAGGGGGTCGGGGCCACAGATACGCAGTATTTT
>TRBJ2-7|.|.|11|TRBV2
CASGGVDEQYF
TGTGCCAGCGGCGGGGTGGACGAGCAGTACTTC
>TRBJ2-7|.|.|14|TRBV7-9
CASSLQGFSYEQYF
TGTGCCAGCAGCTTACAGGGTTTCTCCTACGAGCAGTACTTC
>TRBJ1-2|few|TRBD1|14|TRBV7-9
CASSLPGTGHGYTF
TGTGCCAGCAGCTTACCCGGGACAGGGCATGGCTACACCTTC
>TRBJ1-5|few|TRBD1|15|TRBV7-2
CASSLMTGVKQPQHF
TGTGCCAGCAGCTTAATGACAGGGGTTAAACAGCCCCAGCATTTT
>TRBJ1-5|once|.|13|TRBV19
CASLQGSNQPQHF
TGTGCCAGCTTACAGGGTAGCAATCAGCCCCAGCATTTT
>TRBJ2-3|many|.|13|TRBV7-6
CASSLSVTDTQYF
TGTGCCAGCAGCTTATCTGTCACAGATACGCAGTATTTT
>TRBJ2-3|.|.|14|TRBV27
CASSPVGAPDTQYF
TGTGCCAGCAGTCCGGTCGGGGCCCCAGATACGCAGTATTTT
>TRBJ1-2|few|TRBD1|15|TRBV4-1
CASSQEGTGGYGYTF
TGCGCCAGCAGCCAAGAGGGGACAGGGGGCTATGGCTACACCTTC
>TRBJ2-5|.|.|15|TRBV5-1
CASSLLPAYKETQYF
TGCGCCAGCAGCTTGTTACCGGCATATAAAGAGACCCAGTACTTC
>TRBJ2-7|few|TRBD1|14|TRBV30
CALRSGTEIYEQYF
TGTGCCTTACGCTCCGGGACAGAAATCTACGAGCAGTACTTC
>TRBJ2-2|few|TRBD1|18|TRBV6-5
CATARGTATYINTGELFF
TGTGCCACGGCCCGAGGGACAGCAACTTACATTAACACCGGGGAGCTGTTTTTT
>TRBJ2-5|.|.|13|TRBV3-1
CASGPRGQETQYF
TGTGCCAGTGGGCCCAGGGGCCAAGAGACCCAGTACTTC
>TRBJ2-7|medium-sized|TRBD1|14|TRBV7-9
CASSPRDSTYEQYF
TGTGCCAGCAGCCCCCGGGACAGTACCTACGAGCAGTACTTC
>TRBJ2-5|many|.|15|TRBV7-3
CASSLGGGDQETQYF
TGTGCCAGCAGCTTAGGAGGTGGGGATCAAGAGACCCAGTACTTC
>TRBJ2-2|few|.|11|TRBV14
CASSQDEELFF
TGTGCCAGCAGCCAAGACGAGGAGCTGTTTTTT
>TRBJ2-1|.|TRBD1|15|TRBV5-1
CASRPPGQGAREQFF
TGCGCCAGCAGGCCTCCGGGACAGGGGGCTCGAGAGCAGTTCTTC
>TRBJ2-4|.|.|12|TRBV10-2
CASSDKGNIQYF
TGCGCCAGCAGTGATAAAGGGAACATTCAGTACTTC
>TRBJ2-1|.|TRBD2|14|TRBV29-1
CSGKAGSPYNEQFF
TGCAGCGGGAAAGCGGGGAGTCCCTACAATGAGCAGTTCTTC
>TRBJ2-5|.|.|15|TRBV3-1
CASSQGSGAKETQYF
TGTGCCAGCAGCCAAGGATCAGGGGCGAAAGAGACCCAGTACTTC
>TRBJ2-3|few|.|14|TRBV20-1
CSAPTRKNTDTQYF
TGCAGTGCCCCGACCAGAAAGAACACAGATACGCAGTATTTT
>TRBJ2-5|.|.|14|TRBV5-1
CASSFRHSQETQYF
TGCGCCAGCAGCTTCCGACACAGTCAAGAGACCCAGTACTTC
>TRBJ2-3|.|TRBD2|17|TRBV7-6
CASSDGLAGANTDTQYF
TGTGCCAGCAGCGACGGACTAGCGGGGGCCAACACAGATACGCAGTATTTT
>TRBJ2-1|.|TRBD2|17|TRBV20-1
CSALTSGGAGSYNEQFF
TGCAGTGCCCTGACTAGCGGGGGGGCCGGGTCCTACAATGAGCAGTTCTTC
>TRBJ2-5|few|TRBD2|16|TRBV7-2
CASSLPRSGNQETQYF
TGTGCCAGCAGCCTCCCGCGTAGCGGGAACCAAGAGACCCAGTACTTC
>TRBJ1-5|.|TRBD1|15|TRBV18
CASSQRTGGNQPQHF
TGTGCCAGCTCGCAGAGGACAGGGGGAAATCAGCCCCAGCATTTT
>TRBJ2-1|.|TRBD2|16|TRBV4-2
CASSQVSGGADNEQFF
TGTGCCAGCAGCCAAGTCAGCGGGGGGGCAGACAATGAGCAGTTCTTC
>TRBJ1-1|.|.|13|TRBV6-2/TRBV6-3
CASTIPPGTEAFF
TGTGCCAGCACCATCCCGCCCGGCACTGAAGCTTTCTTT
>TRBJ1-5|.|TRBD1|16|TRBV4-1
CASSQEGGGAYQPQHF
TGCGCCAGCAGCCAAGAAGGGGGCGGGGCGTACCAGCCCCAGCATTTT
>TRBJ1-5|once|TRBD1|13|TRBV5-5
CASSLESGTAQHF
TGTGCCAGCAGCCTTGAGTCCGGGACAGCCCAGCATTTT
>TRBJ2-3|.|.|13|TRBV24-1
CATRGRITDTQYF
TGTGCCACCAGAGGGCGGATCACAGATACGCAGTATTTT
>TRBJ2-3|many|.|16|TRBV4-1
CASSQRQEFGTDTQYF
TGCGCCAGCAGCCAAAGACAGGAGTTCGGCACAGATACGCAGTATTTT
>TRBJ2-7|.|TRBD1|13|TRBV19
CASSRQGADEQYF
TGTGCCAGTAGTAGACAGGGGGCCGACGAGCAGTACTTC